This T cell receptor (beta chain) was sequenced in a study of blood T cell repertoires in COVID-19. Study in general: From the United States, Italy and Spain came samples of acute and convalescent COVID-19. Sources were T cells, B-cell-depleted T cells, or PBMCs; the material itself was cDNA or gDNA.

Methods used by the authors: Estimation of nucleated cell counts was performed using reference gene primer amplification. TCRdb keeps only in-frame clones here, not all; method: immunoSEQ multiplex PCR. V and J calls and clone size are given by that table; D and trimming were obtained from the DNA. The repertoire has about 140,000 clones, approximately 84% of them found once; the top ten carry 4%. This CDR3 is 14 amino acids long. Germline V CDR1 and CDR2: MNHNS, SASEGT. Trimming removed 2 bases at V and 7 bases at J, with 11 bases between. Input material: peripheral blood. The chain employs TRBV6-1 and TRBJ1-4, with D perhaps matching TRBD1 (5 bases). This clonotype was sampled from a woman aged 60-75 years with acute or convalescent COVID-19. The CDR3 coding sequence is TGTGCCAGCAGTGAATCAGGGCTGGGTGAAAAACTGTTTTTT. Residues: CASSESGLGEKLFF.